What follows are 9 T cell receptor beta chains derived from one specimen sequenced in a study of blood T cell repertoires in COVID-19. Produced via immunoSEQ multiplex PCR; TCRdb's table is partial and in-frame only. The sample contains fewer than 90,000 clones, about nine tenths of which appear only once. Specimen: peripheral blood. The receptors originated from a male donor with acute or convalescent COVID-19.

This chain uses TRBV28 with TRBJ1-4; possibly TRBD1 for D (6 bases). Germline lookup yields CDR1 MDHEN and CDR2 SYDVKM. Trimming took off 0 bases at V and 5 bases at J, with 13 bases between the two ends. The CDR3 extends over 16 amino acids. Here the CDR3 reads CASSLWGGDNNEKLFF. The CDR3 bases are TGTGCCAGCAGTTTATGGGGGGGGGACAACAATGAAAAACTGTTTTTT.

V gene TRBV6-1 combines with J gene TRBJ2-7, with 9 nucleotides matching TRBD1. J lost 3 bases, V lost 4 bases, and 10 bases had no gene match. Germline CDR1 is MNHNS and CDR2 is SASEGT. This CDR3 is built from 16 residues. CDR3 sequence: CASSAGAGTGNYEQYF. The CDR3 nucleotides read TGTGCCAGCAGTGCCGGGGCGGGGACAGGGAACTACGAGCAGTACTTC.

This chain uses TRBV11-2 with TRBJ2-1; a possible D gene is TRBD1 (6 bases). In germline, CDR1 is SGHAT, CDR2 FQNNGV. The CDR3 covers 15 residues. V shed 5 bases and J shed 0 bases, with 11 bases lying between them. CDR3 in DNA: TGTGCCAGCAGCCCGGACAGCCTCTCCTACAATGAGCAGTTCTTC. Translation: CASSPDSLSYNEQFF. Supplemented by reference TRBV11-2 and TRBJ2-1, the full variable domain reads EAGVAQSPRYKIIEKRQSVAFWCNPISGHATLYWYQQILGQGPKLLIQFQNNGVVDDSQLPKDRFSAERLKGVDSTLKIQPAKLEDSAVYLCASSPDSLSYNEQFFGPGTRLTVL.

The chain combines TRBV5-6 with TRBJ2-7, with 8 bases identical to TRBD2. Germline V gene sequence: CDR1 SGHDT, CDR2 YYEEEE. CDR3 length: 14 residues. V was clipped by 4 bases and J by 3 bases; unmatched bases: 6. CDR3 residues: CASSISGEDYEQYF. The CDR3 region has the DNA TGTGCCAGCAGCATTAGCGGGGAAGACTACGAGCAGTACTTC.

The table lists this clone with a count of one. CDR3 DNA sequence: TGTGCCAGCAGCACGACCGGACAGGGCGGAGGCTACACCTTC. Its translation: CASSTTGQGGGYTF. V and J are TRBV9 and TRBJ1-2; 8 bases agree with TRBD1. Germline loops: CDR1 SGDLS, CDR2 YYNGEE. V trimming: 4 bases; J trimming: 8 bases; junction bases outside the gene matches: 10. This CDR3 comprises 14 residues. Drawing the rest from reference TRBV9 and TRBJ1-2, the complete variable domain is DSGVTQTPKHLITATGQRVTLRCSPRSGDLSVYWYQQSLDQGLQFLIQYYNGEERAKGNILERFSAQQFPDLHSELNLSSLELGDSALYFCASSTTGQGGGYTFGSGTRLTVV.

The V call is TRBV6-1, the J call TRBJ2-3, with 7 bases matching TRBD2. CDR3 length: 17 residues. J gave up 1 base and V 2 bases, and 9 bases lay outside the gene matches. The germline gives CDR1 MNHNS, CDR2 SASEGT. In DNA, the CDR3 is TGTGCCAGCAGTGAACGCCCGCGAGCGGGGCGCACAGATACGCAGTATTTT. Protein product: CASSERPRAGRTDTQYF.

CDR3 protein: CASSIRTSGYNEQFF. DNA for the CDR3: TGTGCCAGTAGTATTAGGACTAGCGGATACAATGAGCAGTTCTTC. The rearrangement uses TRBV19 and TRBJ2-1; 10 bases are shared with TRBD2. Trimming at V came to 3 bases and at J to 4 bases, leaving 3 bases not matched to a gene. This CDR3 is built from 15 residues. From germline, CDR1 is LNHDA and CDR2 SQIVND (reference sequence).

This chain links TRBV6-6 with TRBJ2-7; a weak D match, TRBD1 (5 bases). Trimming removed 7 bases at V and 0 bases at J, with 10 bases between. The germline V gene has CDR1 MNHNY and CDR2 SVGAGI (reference sequence). The CDR3 contains 13 residues. CDR3 sequence: CASTVDSSYEQYF. Here the CDR3 DNA reads TGTGCCAGCACTGTCGACAGCTCCTACGAGCAGTACTTC.

Only a few counts were recorded for this clone. The chain links TRBV7-3 to TRBJ2-5; 7 nucleotides match TRBD2. Germline CDR1 reads SGHTA; CDR2 reads FQGTGA. V lost 3 bases to trimming and J lost 4 bases; unmatched junction nucleotides: 5. The CDR3 extends over 14 amino acids. The CDR3 here is CASSLNGGSETQYF. CDR3 coding DNA: TGTGCCAGCAGCTTGAACGGGGGGTCAGAGACCCAGTACTTC.